The 30 T cell receptor beta chains presented below share a single source sample, sequenced in a study of blood T cells in healthy people across ages. Through a sample-barcoded 5' primer and a J-beta primer mix, a second PCR was run for roughly 6 to 11 cycles. Each CDR3 protein is one row after TCRdb ran MiXCR on the 5' RACE reads. The sample has about 720,000 distinct CDR3 sequences, approximately 22% seen once. Source material: blood. These receptors originate from a man between 65 and 80 years old in good health.

This clonotype was found many times. The chain recombines TRBV6-6 with TRBJ2-5; the D call may be TRBD1 or TRBD2 (5 bases each). The DNA end is more similar to TRBJ2-7, so the J call may be wrong. The CDR3 is 14 residues long. Germline values: CDR1 MNHNY, CDR2 SVGAGI (reference sequence). The CDR3, as DNA: TGTGCCAGCAGATGGGACCTCAGCTCCTACGAGCAGTACTTC. Its translation is CASRWDLSSYEQYF.

This clonotype showed up just a few times. V and J are TRBV12-3 or TRBV12-4 and TRBJ1-5, with D perhaps TRBD1 (5 bases). Trimming took off 7 bases at V and 7 bases at J, with 17 bases between the two ends. This CDR3 region has 14 residues. The CDR3 DNA follows: TGTGCCAGCACCCTATCGGACATAACGCAGCCCCAGCATTTT. This encodes CASTLSDITQPQHF.

The chain is built from TRBV7-3 and TRBJ2-3; D remains unclear. V was pared by 5 bases and J by 4 bases, with 16 bases between. Germline V CDR1 and CDR2: SGHTA, FQGTGA. CDR3 length equals 15 residues. Here the CDR3 reads CASSPGPNNADTQYF. The CDR3 nucleotides are TGTGCCAGCAGCCCAGGACCCAACAACGCAGATACGCAGTATTTT.

This clonotype was seen more than once but under ten times. The chain recombines TRBV28 with TRBJ2-3; 9 bases are a match to TRBD1. The trim removed 8 bases at V and 4 bases at J, leaving 7 bases unmatched. The CDR3 length is 14 residues. The germline CDR1 and CDR2 sequences are MDHEN and SYDVKM. For the CDR3, the DNA is TGTGCCAGCGGGACAGGGTTTGGAGCAGATACGCAGTATTTT. The encoded protein is CASGTGFGADTQYF.

This clonotype was observed a few times. This chain links TRBV6-5 with TRBJ2-5, with D perhaps assigned TRBD1 or TRBD2 (5 bases each). CDR1 and CDR2 (germline): MNHEY, SVGAGI. This CDR3 is 13 amino acids long. Between the trimmed V and J ends, which lost 5 bases and 5 bases, there was a span of 12 bases. CDR3 sequence (DNA): TGTGCCAGCAGTGGGACCCACTGGGAGACCCAGTACTTC. This sequence encodes CASSGTHWETQYF.

This clonotype has just a few counts. The chain recombines TRBV5-1 with TRBJ2-2; a possible D gene is TRBD1 (5 bases). Per the germline V gene, CDR1 is SGHRS and CDR2 is YFSETQ. The ends were cut back, 7 bases at V and 4 bases at J, with 8 bases in the middle. This CDR3 is built from 12 residues. The CDR3 DNA reads as TGCGCCAGCGGACAAAGCACCGGGGAGCTGTTTTTT. It encodes CASGQSTGELFF. The full variable domain, with the rest looked up from reference TRBV5-1 and TRBJ2-2, is KAGVTQTPRYLIKTRGQQVTLSCSPISGHRSVSWYQQTPGQGLQFLFEYFSETQRNKGNFPGRFSGRQFSNSRSEMNVSTLELGDSALYLCASGQSTGELFFGEGSRLTVL.

The J gene is TRBJ1-1, the V gene TRBV12-3 or TRBV12-4; 7 bases are shared with TRBD1. The CDR3 length is 17 residues. J lost 0 bases, V lost 5 bases, and 12 bases had no gene match. The CDR3 region has the DNA TGTGCCAGCAGTCCCTTCGGGTCGGGACAGATGAACACTGAAGCTTTCTTT. This codes for CASSPFGSGQMNTEAFF.

The sample holds a few counts of this clonotype. The rearrangement uses TRBV12-3 or TRBV12-4 and TRBJ2-4; D gene unclear. This CDR3 is 13 amino acids long. V lost 6 bases and J 3 bases, leaving 9 bases between the germline ends. The CDR3 loop is CASSLRSKNIQYF. The CDR3 DNA reads as TGTGCCAGCAGCTTGCGCAGCAAAAACATTCAGTACTTC.

V gene TRBV18 combines with J gene TRBJ1-1, with a tentative D call TRBD1 (5 bases). This CDR3 has 13 amino acids. The V gene's germline CDR1 is KGHSH and CDR2 LQKENI. Between the trimmed V and J ends, which lost 2 bases and 6 bases, there was a span of 10 bases. This CDR3 is CASSPRGSAEAFF. The CDR3 nucleotides are TGTGCCAGCTCACCAAGGGGAAGCGCTGAAGCTTTCTTT.

Regarding this clonotype: A much larger clone is a single base away; this may be a read error. The rearrangement uses TRBV7-2 and TRBJ2-1; D assignment may be TRBD1 or TRBD2 (5 bases each). The germline CDR1 and CDR2 sequences are SGHTA and FQGNSA. The CDR3 covers 12 residues. Trimming pared 1 base from V and 12 bases from J, leaving 10 bases between. CDR3 protein: CASSLGGYVQFF. For the CDR3, the DNA is TGTGCCAGCAGCTTAGGGGGGTATGTGCAGTTCTTC.

The chain is built from TRBV28 and TRBJ2-3; 7 nucleotides line up with TRBD1. Trimming removed 4 bases from V and 4 bases from J; junction bases left unmatched: 17. In germline, CDR1 is MDHEN, CDR2 SYDVKM. The CDR3 length is 18 residues. CDR3 in DNA: TGTGCCAGCAGTTCCCTGGGTGGGACAGCGTTCGGCCCAGATACGCAGTATTTT. Protein sequence: CASSSLGGTAFGPDTQYF.

The chain employs TRBV20-1 and TRBJ2-5; tentatively, D is TRBD2 (6 bases). V shed 0 bases and J shed 0 bases, with 14 bases lying between them. From germline, CDR1 is DFQATT and CDR2 SNEGSKA (reference sequence). The length of the CDR3 is 16 residues. CDR3 sequence reads: CSAREGRLAYQETQYF. CDR3 DNA sequence: TGCAGTGCTAGAGAGGGGAGGCTAGCGTACCAAGAGACCCAGTACTTC.

The chain has TRBV5-6 and TRBJ1-2; TRBD1 is a possible D gene (5 bases). From germline, CDR1 is SGHDT and CDR2 YYEEEE. This CDR3 is built from 15 residues. The germline V and J ends were trimmed by 4 bases and 3 bases, with 16 bases remaining between them. The CDR3 reads CASSPEQAGYYGYTF. The CDR3 nucleotides are TGTGCCAGCAGCCCAGAACAGGCAGGGTACTATGGCTACACCTTC.

To note about this clonotype: At one boundary the junction diverges from the germline segment, which might be a read error. The J gene is TRBJ2-4, the V gene TRBV12-3 or TRBV12-4; 7 bases match TRBD2. The CDR3 is 15 amino acids. The CDR3 bases are TGTGCCAGCAGTTGGACTAGTCTAGCCAAAAACATCCAGTACTTC. Protein product: CASSWTSLAKNIQYF.

This clonotype was recorded many times. V usage is TRBV12-3 or TRBV12-4 and J usage is TRBJ1-3; 7 bases are a match to TRBD1. The CDR3 has 14 residues. V trimming: 4 bases; J trimming: 2 bases; junction bases outside the gene matches: 2. Written as DNA, the CDR3 is TGTGCCAGCAGTTATGGGACAGCTGGAAACACCATATATTTT. Translating gives CASSYGTAGNTIYF.

This clonotype came up a few times. The genes are TRBV19 and TRBJ2-5; 11 bases line up with TRBD2. Trimming at V came to 5 bases and at J to 3 bases, leaving 5 bases not matched to a gene. The CDR3 spans 15 residues. Germline assignment: CDR1 LNHDA and CDR2 SQIVND (reference sequence). The CDR3 DNA reads TGTGCCAGTAGTTCATTAGCGGGGGGGGAAGAGACCCAGTACTTC. Translating it yields CASSSLAGGEETQYF.

The chain employs TRBV5-1 and TRBJ2-5; D uncertain. Trimming removed 0 bases at V and 3 bases at J, with 12 bases between. Germline V CDR1 and CDR2: SGHRS, YFSETQ. CDR3 length: 15 residues. The chain's CDR3 is CASSLDGQYKETQYF. CDR3 coding DNA: TGCGCCAGCAGCTTGGACGGGCAGTACAAAGAGACCCAGTACTTC.

There are many counts of this clonotype. The V and J genes are TRBV5-1 and TRBJ2-2; D not certain. CDR1 and CDR2 from the germline V gene are SGHRS and YFSETQ. Trimming took 3 bases from V and 0 from J, leaving 15 bases between them. This CDR3 contains 17 residues. CDR3 residues: CASSSLGMRSNTGELFF. Written as DNA, the CDR3 is TGCGCCAGCAGCTCGCTGGGGATGAGGTCGAACACCGGGGAGCTGTTTTTT. Complete variable domain (other parts from reference TRBV5-1 and TRBJ2-2): KAGVTQTPRYLIKTRGQQVTLSCSPISGHRSVSWYQQTPGQGLQFLFEYFSETQRNKGNFPGRFSGRQFSNSRSEMNVSTLELGDSALYLCASSSLGMRSNTGELFFGEGSRLTVL.

At least ten counts were recorded for this clonotype. The chain is built from TRBV4-3 and TRBJ1-2, with TRBD1 matching over 7 bases. J was trimmed by 4 bases and V by 0 bases; bases with no gene match: 5. CDR1 LGHNA and CDR2 YSLEER come from the germline V gene. CDR3 length: 15 amino acids. This CDR3 reads CASSQDQGDLYGYTF. CDR3 bases: TGCGCCAGCAGCCAAGACCAGGGGGACCTCTATGGCTACACCTTC.

There are many counts of this clonotype. The junction differs from germline at one of its ends, possibly a read error. The J gene is TRBJ1-4, the V gene TRBV5-1, with 9 positions matching TRBD1. The CDR3 spans 13 residues. CDR1 is SGHRS and CDR2 is YFSETQ in the germline V gene. The CDR3 sequence is CASSLGQGEKLFF. CDR3 coding DNA: TGTGCCAGCAGTTTAGGACAGGGGGAAAAACTGTTTTTT.

Concerning this clonotype itself: Sequence at one end of the junction differs from germline and may be a read error. The chain is built from TRBV7-2 and TRBJ2-1, with D perhaps matching TRBD2 (5 bases). Germline V lookup: CDR1 SGHTA, CDR2 FQGNSA. The CDR3 loop spans 15 amino acids. The CDR3 nucleotides read TGTGCCAGCAGCTTAGCACGGGGAACCTACAATGAGCAGCTCTTC. Protein sequence: CASSLARGTYNEQLF.

The rearrangement links TRBV20-1 to TRBJ2-1, with a possible D match to TRBD2 (5 bases). From germline, CDR1 is DFQATT and CDR2 SNEGSKA (reference sequence). The CDR3 runs to 15 residues. Trimming shortened V by 0 bases and J by 7 bases, and 16 bases separated the two germline ends. DNA for the CDR3: TGCAGTGCTAGAGATTTCATGAACTGGAGGAATGAGCAGTTCTTC. This encodes CSARDFMNWRNEQFF.

This chain uses TRBV12-3 or TRBV12-4 with TRBJ2-7; 9 positions agree with TRBD1. The CDR3 covers 15 residues. V was pared by 4 bases and J by 3 bases, with 7 bases of the junction left unmatched. The CDR3 is CASSSSGTGRYEQYF. The CDR3 bases are TGTGCCAGCAGTTCCTCCGGGACAGGGCGCTACGAGCAGTACTTC.

This clonotype appeared once. The V call is TRBV6-1, the J call TRBJ1-5, with D possibly being TRBD1 (6 bases). In germline, CDR1 is MNHNS, CDR2 SASEGT. The CDR3 runs 14 residues. V gave up 0 bases and J gave up 7 bases, with 10 bases separating them. This CDR3 is CASSEAGGGQPQHF. The DNA of the CDR3 is TGTGCCAGCAGTGAAGCAGGGGGAGGGCAGCCCCAGCATTTT.

In its sample, this clonotype was seen a few times. The chain recombines TRBV9 with TRBJ1-3, with 7 bases identical to TRBD1. The J segment lost 0 bases and the V segment lost 4 bases, leaving 4 bases of the junction unmatched. The CDR3 sequence is 15 residues long. Germline V gene data show CDR1 as SGDLS and CDR2 as YYNGEE. The CDR3 nucleotides read TGTGCCAGCAGCACGGCAGGGGGCTCTGGAAACACCATATATTTT. Residues: CASSTAGGSGNTIYF.

The genes are TRBV18 and TRBJ2-5; 14 bases fit TRBD2. The germline V gene has CDR1 KGHSH and CDR2 LQKENI. The CDR3 runs 17 residues. Trimming took 2 bases from V and 3 from J; bases not matched to a gene: 5. CDR3: CASSPGTSGGREETQYF. CDR3 coding DNA: TGTGCCAGCTCACCAGGGACTAGCGGGGGCCGGGAAGAGACCCAGTACTTC.

CDR3 loop: CSVVPHGVEKLFF. The DNA of the CDR3 is TGCAGCGTTGTCCCCCATGGTGTGGAAAAACTGTTTTTT. The chain links TRBV29-1 to TRBJ1-4; D remains unclear. V lost 4 bases and J 8 bases, leaving 14 bases between the germline ends. The CDR3 is made up of 13 amino acids. CDR1 SQVTM and CDR2 ANQGSEA come from the germline V gene.

This sequence joins TRBV5-1 and TRBJ2-7; D possibly corresponds to TRBD2 (5 bases). Germline V CDR1 and CDR2: SGHRS, YFSETQ. The V and J ends lost 4 bases and 5 bases respectively, with 10 bases between them. This CDR3 has 12 residues. CDR3 protein: CASSGGFNEQYF. CDR3 bases: TGCGCCAGCAGCGGCGGGTTTAACGAGCAGTACTTC.

This clonotype was seen only a few times. The rearrangement uses TRBV7-8 and TRBJ1-2; D uncertain. V gave up 2 bases and J gave up 4 bases, with 17 bases separating them. CDR1 and CDR2 from the germline V gene are SGHVS and FQNEAQ. This CDR3 contains 16 residues. As DNA, the CDR3 is TGTGCCAGCAGCTTATCTCTGGAGTCAGGCTCCTATGGCTACACCTTC. Translating it yields CASSLSLESGSYGYTF.

The chain is built from TRBV5-5 and TRBJ1-5; no clear D gene. Trimming removed 0 bases from V and 11 bases from J, with 15 bases in between. In germline, CDR1 is SGHKS, CDR2 YYEKEE (reference sequence). This CDR3 region has 14 residues. In DNA form, the CDR3 reads TGTGCCAGCAGCTTGGATGGAGGAGGGAGAGCCCAGCATTTT. Translated: CASSLDGGGRAQHF.